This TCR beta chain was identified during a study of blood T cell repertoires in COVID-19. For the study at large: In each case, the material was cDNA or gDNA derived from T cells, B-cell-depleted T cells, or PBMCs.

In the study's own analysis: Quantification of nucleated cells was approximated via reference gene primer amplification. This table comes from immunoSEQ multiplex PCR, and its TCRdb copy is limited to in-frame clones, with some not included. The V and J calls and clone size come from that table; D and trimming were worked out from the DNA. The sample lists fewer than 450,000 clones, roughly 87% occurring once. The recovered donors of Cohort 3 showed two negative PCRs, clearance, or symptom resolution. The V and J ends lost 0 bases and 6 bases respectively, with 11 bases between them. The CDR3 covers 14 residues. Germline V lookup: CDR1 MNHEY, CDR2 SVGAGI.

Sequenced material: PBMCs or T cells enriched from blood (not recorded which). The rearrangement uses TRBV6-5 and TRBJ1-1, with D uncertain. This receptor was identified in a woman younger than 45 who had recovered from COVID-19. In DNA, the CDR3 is TGTGCCAGCAGTTACTCGTTAGGGAGTCCTGAAGCTTTCTTT. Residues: CASSYSLGSPEAFF.